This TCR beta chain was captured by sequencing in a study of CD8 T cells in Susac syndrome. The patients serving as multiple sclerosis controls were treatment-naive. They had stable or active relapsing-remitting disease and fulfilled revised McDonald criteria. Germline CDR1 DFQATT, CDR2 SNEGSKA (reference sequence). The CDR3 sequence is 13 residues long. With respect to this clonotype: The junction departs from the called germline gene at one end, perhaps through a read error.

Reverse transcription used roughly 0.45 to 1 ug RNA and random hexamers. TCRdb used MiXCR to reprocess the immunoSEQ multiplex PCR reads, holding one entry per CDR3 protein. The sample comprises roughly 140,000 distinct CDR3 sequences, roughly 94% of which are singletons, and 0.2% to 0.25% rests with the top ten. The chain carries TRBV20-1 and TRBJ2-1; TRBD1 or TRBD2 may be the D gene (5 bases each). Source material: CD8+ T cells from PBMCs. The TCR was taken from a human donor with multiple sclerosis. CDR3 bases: TGCAGTGCCAGAGTGGGGGTCCGGGATGAGCAGTTCTTC. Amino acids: CSARVGVRDEQFF.